This record covers a single T cell receptor (beta chain). Its specificity is not known. The Oncomine TCR Beta short-read assay sequenced DNA from cultured CD4+ T cells. TCRdb called the PCR reads again in MiXCR, with one record for every CDR3 protein. This sample yields 11,000 or so distinct CDR3 sequences, of which 30% to 40% are seen a single time; 34% belongs to the top ten. The CDR3 consists of 14 residues. V was cut by 4 bases and J by 3 bases, with 10 bases left in between. Germline V CDR1 and CDR2: WSHSY, SAAADI. These data are taken from a study of vaccination and CD4 T cells after COVID-19. The treatment: roughly ten-day PBMC culture with coronavirus spike peptide pools or control peptides (ViraFEST assay).

This rearrangement joins TRBV10-2 to TRBJ1-5; D unresolved. The sequencing here drew on CD4+ T cells from blood, cultured in vitro, taken before SARS-CoV-2 vaccination. This sequence was found in a human donor who received a COVID-19 vaccine. The CDR3, as DNA: TGCGCCAGCAGTGGAGGTTTACTCAATCAGCCCCAGCATTTT. This gives the protein CASSGGLLNQPQHF.